This record looks at one T cell receptor (beta chain) sequence and its context. The data were taken from a study of shared clonotypes between healthy human individuals. Terminally differentiated effector memory CD45RA+ cells were excluded by CCR7 positive selection of CD45RO-negative cells. Trimming cost V 4 bases and J 6 bases, with 9 bases left between them. Germline CDR1 is MNHNY and CDR2 is SVGAGI (reference sequence). The CDR3 sequence is 13 residues long. This table comes from immunoSEQ multiplex PCR, and its TCRdb copy is limited to in-frame clones, with some not included. The repertoire includes some 740,000 clones, around 93% of them detected once, and around 24% sits in the top ten.

This chain joins TRBV6-6 and TRBJ1-4; possibly TRBD1 for D (6 bases). The sequence came from a man aged 25 to 45 in good health. Sequenced input: naive CD8+ T cells sorted from blood. CDR3 sequence reads: CASSWTVDEKLFF. The CDR3 DNA follows: TGTGCCAGCAGTTGGACAGTGGATGAAAAACTGTTTTTT.